Detailed here is one T cell receptor beta chain. Its matching antigen is unknown. TRB was amplified from approximately 230 ng of peripheral blood genomic DNA per sample. This record comes from a study of T cell clusters in autoimmune cytopenias. Looking at the study overall: TRB sequencing had a median approximately 50,000 reads and 2,350 distinct clonotypes per sample.

General observations from the study: The T cell clusters came from computational analysis alone and lack functional validation. Active autoimmune hepatitis patients had about 3-fold fewer exclusive TRB clusters than healthy donors.

One tube held mixed TRB-A and TRB-B primer pools for touch-down PCR. For each CDR3 protein, TCRdb gives one entry from its re-call of the multiplex PCR reads, without DNA. This sample's table reports around 7,800 distinct CDR3 sequences. The clonotype was recovered from a human donor with an autoimmune cytopenia or autoimmune hepatitis (not recorded which). Input material: peripheral blood.

CDR3 in amino acids: CASSLAGLGSPSYEQYF. The chain employs TRBV7-2 and TRBJ2-7; TCRdb's assignment of TRBD2 cannot be checked, as there is no DNA. In germline, CDR1 is SGHTA, CDR2 FQGNSA. This CDR3 region has 17 residues.